Listed here are 32 T cell receptor beta chains from one sample, sequenced in a study of regulatory T cells in long-lasting Graves disease. Construction of TCR beta libraries relied on iRepertoire HTBI primers and on Arm-PCR targeting CDR3 regions. Each CDR3 protein is one row after TCRdb ran MiXCR on the multiplex PCR reads. The table has some 330,000 distinct CDR3 sequences, more than 20% seen once. Stated time point: persistent/refractory GD, antithyroid drugs over 5 years with positive TRAb. Preparation of the TCR library used RNA extracted from PBMCs. Sequenced here: peripheral blood mononuclear cells (PBMCs), sampled when the disease was refractory, from a patient treated with antithyroid drugs. Receptors originate from a woman aged 40 to 49 with Graves disease.

This clonotype was picked up many times. This CDR3 reads CASNLYRDEAFF. The CDR3 DNA follows: TGTGCCAGTAACCTATACAGGGATGAAGCTTTCTTT. This chain links TRBV2 with TRBJ1-1; weak D call: TRBD1 (6 bases). Germline CDR1 SNHLY, CDR2 FYNNEI. This CDR3 is 12 amino acids long. With 9 bases removed from V and 7 bases from J, the gap between germline ends came to 15 bases.

This clonotype was picked up a small number of times. This chain links TRBV5-6 with TRBJ1-1; the D is unclear. V was clipped by 4 bases and J by 0 bases, with 10 bases between them. The germline gives CDR1 SGHDT, CDR2 YYEEEE. The CDR3 is 14 residues long. DNA of the CDR3: TGTGCCAGCAGCCGTGTTGTCATGAACACTGAAGCTTTCTTT. Translating it yields CASSRVVMNTEAFF.

V usage is TRBV7-9 and J usage is TRBJ1-1; D remains unclear. Germline CDR1 reads SEHNR; CDR2 reads FQNEAQ (reference sequence). The CDR3 spans 15 residues. V dropped 1 base and J dropped 1 base, with 10 bases sitting between them. In nucleotides, the CDR3 is TGTGCCAGCAGCTTAGAGCGCAGGCGGAACACTGAAGCTTTCTTT. Amino acid sequence: CASSLERRRNTEAFF. Complete variable domain (other parts from reference TRBV7-9 and TRBJ1-1): DTGVSQNPRHKITKRGQNVTFRCDPISEHNRLYWYRQTLGQGPEFLTYFQNEAQLEKSRLLSDRFSAERPKGSFSTLEIQRTEQGDSAMYLCASSLERRRNTEAFFGQGTRLTVV.

This chain joins TRBV20-1 and TRBJ2-3; D ambiguous. Germline values: CDR1 DFQATT, CDR2 SNEGSKA (reference sequence). The CDR3 extends over 11 amino acids. V lost 3 bases and J 1 base, leaving 2 bases between the germline ends. CDR3 residues: CSARGTDTQYF. The CDR3 DNA reads TGCAGTGCTAGGGGCACAGATACGCAGTATTTT.

The V and J genes are TRBV19 and TRBJ1-5; possibly TRBD1 for D (5 bases). Germline V gene lookup returns CDR1 LNHDA and CDR2 SQIVND (reference sequence). The CDR3 runs to 14 residues. The V and J ends lost 7 bases and 6 bases respectively, with 16 bases between them. The CDR3 is CASKGDPFIQPQHF. CDR3 bases: TGTGCCAGTAAAGGGGACCCTTTCATTCAGCCCCAGCATTTT.

This clonotype was counted a few times. V usage is TRBV29-1 and J usage is TRBJ2-7; no clear D. Trimming removed 1 base from V and 0 bases from J, with 4 bases in between. CDR1 is SQVTM, CDR2 ANQGSEA, per germline. This CDR3 is built from 12 residues. CDR3 sequence (DNA): TGCAGCGTTGAAGTCAACTCCTACGAGCAGTACTTC. Protein: CSVEVNSYEQYF.

This clonotype was counted ten times or more. The chain joins TRBV11-2 to TRBJ2-7, with 9 positions matching TRBD2. This CDR3 comprises 15 residues. Germline assignment: CDR1 SGHAT and CDR2 FQNNGV. Trimming removed 8 bases from V and 7 bases from J; junction bases left unmatched: 15. CDR3: CASPCLLAGTEEQYF. The CDR3 DNA reads TGTGCCAGCCCCTGCCTTCTAGCGGGAACCGAGGAGCAGTACTTC. Full variable domain (outside the CDR3, taken from reference TRBV11-2 and TRBJ2-7): EAGVAQSPRYKIIEKRQSVAFWCNPISGHATLYWYQQILGQGPKLLIQFQNNGVVDDSQLPKDRFSAERLKGVDSTLKIQPAKLEDSAVYLCASPCLLAGTEEQYFGPGTRLTVT.

V usage is TRBV28 and J usage is TRBJ1-3; 7 nucleotides agree with TRBD1. The CDR3 extends over 16 amino acids. CDR1 and CDR2 from the germline V gene are MDHEN and SYDVKM. V lost 1 base to trimming and J lost 0 bases; unmatched junction nucleotides: 3. DNA for the CDR3: TGTGCCAGCAGTTTATACAGGGGAAGCTCTGGAAACACCATATATTTT. Residues: CASSLYRGSSGNTIYF.

CDR3 DNA: TGTGCCAGCAGTTTAGGGGACAGCCCTGGGACCGGGGAGCTGTTTTTT. The encoded protein is CASSLGDSPGTGELFF. The V and J genes are TRBV6-4 and TRBJ2-2; 7 bases line up with TRBD1. Germline CDR1 and CDR2: MRHNA and SNTAGT. With V trimmed by 5 bases and J by 5 bases, 11 bases remained unmatched. The CDR3 covers 16 residues.

This clonotype was detected ten times or more. The rearrangement uses TRBV6-5 and TRBJ2-7; TRBD1 aligns across 7 bases. This CDR3 spans 17 amino acids. The germline CDR1 and CDR2 sequences are MNHEY and SVGAGI. V trimming: 4 bases; J trimming: 2 bases; junction bases outside the gene matches: 14. The CDR3 bases are TGTGCCAGCAGTTCCACCCTTATCGGGACAGTGACCTACGAGCAGTACTTC. It codes for CASSSTLIGTVTYEQYF.

This clonotype was picked up many times. The rearrangement links TRBV29-1 to TRBJ2-5, with D unresolved. Germline V gene sequence: CDR1 SQVTM, CDR2 ANQGSEA. The CDR3 spans 14 residues. Trimming stripped 6 bases from V and 4 bases from J, with 18 bases between. The CDR3 reads CSVGRHVAIETQYF. The CDR3 coding sequence is TGCAGCGTGGGAAGACACGTAGCCATAGAGACCCAGTACTTC.

Details on this clonotype: This may be a read error, as it is one base from a much larger clone. CDR3: CASSKGGKGNEQYF. The DNA of the CDR3 is TGTGCCAGCAGTAAGGGAGGAAAGGGCAACGAGCAGTACTTC. The chain employs TRBV28 and TRBJ2-7, with a tentative D call TRBD2 (6 bases). From germline, CDR1 is MDHEN and CDR2 SYDVKM. CDR3 length equals 14 residues. Between the trimmed V and J ends, which lost 5 bases and 5 bases, there was a span of 16 bases.

The V gene is TRBV25-1, the J gene TRBJ2-3; perhaps TRBD2 as D (6 bases). CDR1 is MGHDK and CDR2 is SYGVNS in the germline V gene. V lost 6 bases and J 2 bases, leaving 9 bases between the germline ends. The CDR3 length is 13 residues. The CDR3 loop is CASSWTNTDTQYF. CDR3 nucleotide sequence: TGTGCCAGCAGCTGGACTAACACAGATACGCAGTATTTT.

This clonotype was counted ten times or more. The genes are TRBV5-1 and TRBJ2-7, with TRBD1 identical over 9 bases. From germline, CDR1 is SGHRS and CDR2 YFSETQ. V shed 4 bases and J 5 bases; nucleotides not matched to a gene: 10. The CDR3 is 15 amino acids. This CDR3 reads CASSPNRGLNHEQYF. The CDR3 nucleotides read TGCGCCAGCAGCCCGAACAGGGGGCTCAACCACGAGCAGTACTTC.

This chain joins TRBV12-3 or TRBV12-4 and TRBJ1-5; D not resolved. CDR3 size: 14 residues. V was shortened by 1 base and J by 5 bases, with 9 bases between the two germline ends. As DNA, the CDR3 is TGTGCCAGCAGTTTAGTAAACACACATCAGCCCCAGCATTTT. Protein sequence: CASSLVNTHQPQHF.

This clonotype was recorded a few times. V gene TRBV20-1 combines with J gene TRBJ2-7; 9 positions agree with TRBD2. Germline V CDR1 and CDR2: DFQATT, SNEGSKA (reference sequence). The trim removed 5 bases at V and 6 bases at J, leaving 20 bases unmatched. This CDR3 has 17 amino acids. CDR3 residues: CSAQNGVAGAFISEQYF. The CDR3 coding sequence is TGCAGTGCTCAAAACGGGGTAGCGGGAGCCTTTATCTCCGAGCAGTACTTC.

This clonotype has a count of ten or more. The J gene is TRBJ1-6, the V gene TRBV2, with D possibly being TRBD1 (5 bases). Germline V gene sequence: CDR1 SNHLY, CDR2 FYNNEI. V gave up 3 bases and J gave up 4 bases, with 13 bases separating them. The CDR3 consists of 16 residues. CDR3 sequence: CASSDEGRGYNSPLHF. The CDR3 DNA follows: TGTGCCAGCAGTGATGAGGGAAGGGGATATAATTCACCCCTCCACTTT.

The chain couples TRBV10-1 to TRBJ2-2, with TRBD2 as a possible D gene (5 bases). CDR1 WNHNN and CDR2 SYGVQD come from the germline V gene (reference sequence). Trimming stripped 5 bases from V and 0 bases from J, with 7 bases between. This CDR3 spans 14 amino acids. The CDR3 sequence is CASSTGANTGELFF. CDR3 sequence (DNA): TGCGCCAGCAGTACCGGGGCGAACACCGGGGAGCTGTTTTTT.

This clonotype was counted at least ten times. The chain is built from TRBV12-3 or TRBV12-4 and TRBJ1-2; tentatively, D is TRBD1 (6 bases). V lost 3 bases to trimming and J lost 7 bases, with 15 bases between them. This CDR3 is 14 amino acids long. The CDR3 protein is CASSFNQGLGGYTF. The CDR3, as DNA: TGTGCCAGCAGTTTTAATCAGGGGCTCGGTGGCTACACCTTC.

The genes are TRBV18 and TRBJ2-7, with D possibly TRBD2 on 5 matching bases. CDR3 length: 12 amino acids. CDR1 and CDR2 (germline): KGHSH, LQKENI. V was shortened by 5 bases and J by 10 bases, with 15 bases between the two germline ends. CDR3 protein: CASSSGESYQYF. The DNA of the CDR3 is TGTGCCAGCTCATCCGGGGAAAGTTACCAGTACTTC. Drawing the rest from reference TRBV18 and TRBJ2-7, the complete variable domain is NAGVMQNPRHLVRRRGQEARLRCSPMKGHSHVYWYRQLPEEGLKFMVYLQKENIIDESGMPKERFSAEFPKEGPSILRIQQVVRGDSAAYFCASSSGESYQYFGPGTRLTVT.

This clonotype was recorded once. The chain links TRBV5-1 to TRBJ2-3; 8 positions match TRBD2. Germline-derived CDR1 and CDR2 are SGHRS and YFSETQ. This CDR3 region has 15 residues. J lost 6 bases, V lost 5 bases, and 11 bases had no gene match. The CDR3 region is CASSSTSGPRDTQYF. CDR3 nucleotides: TGCGCCAGCAGTTCTACTAGCGGACCGCGGGATACGCAGTATTTT.

This clonotype occurred many times. The chain joins TRBV7-9 to TRBJ2-7, with D perhaps given as TRBD1 or TRBD2 (6 bases each). CDR1 is SEHNR and CDR2 is FQNEAQ in the germline V gene (reference sequence). Trimming took off 5 bases at V and 0 bases at J, with 20 bases between the two ends. This CDR3 region has 17 residues. The CDR3 nucleotides read TGTGCCAGCAGCCCAGGAGGGACACTGCAGCTCTCCTACGAGCAGTACTTC. Translation: CASSPGGTLQLSYEQYF.

Ten or more counts support this clonotype. CDR3 loop: CASSSTGTAAYEQYF. CDR3 sequence (DNA): TGTGCCAGCAGCTCTACAGGGACAGCTGCCTACGAGCAGTACTTC. This sequence joins TRBV6-1 and TRBJ2-7, with 7 bases identical to TRBD1. CDR3 length equals 15 residues. V shed 6 bases, J shed 2 bases, and the junction held 10 bases outside the gene matches. Germline V gives CDR1 MNHNS, CDR2 SASEGT.

This clonotype was counted at least ten times. The genes are TRBV5-1 and TRBJ1-6, with unresolved D. This CDR3 is 14 amino acids long. Trimming removed 1 base from V and 7 bases from J, with 9 bases in between. Germline V CDR1 and CDR2: SGHRS, YFSETQ. The CDR3 protein is CASSLKPGNSPLHF. In nucleotides, the CDR3 is TGCGCCAGCAGCTTGAAACCAGGCAATTCACCCCTCCACTTT.

This clonotype has at least ten counts. The chain links TRBV7-2 to TRBJ1-2; 7 nucleotides agree with TRBD1. CDR1 and CDR2 (germline): SGHTA, FQGNSA. The CDR3 spans 15 residues. V was pared by 5 bases and J by 8 bases, with 14 bases of the junction left unmatched. In DNA form, the CDR3 reads TGTGCCAGCAGCCCAGAGACAGGGCTGAGAGGAGGCTACACCTTC. Translated, it gives CASSPETGLRGGYTF.

This rearrangement joins TRBV29-1 to TRBJ1-1; D call uncertain. Trimming left V 7 bases short and J 3 bases short, with 9 bases between. The CDR3 contains 11 residues. The germline V gene has CDR1 SQVTM and CDR2 ANQGSEA. The DNA for the CDR3 is TGCAGCGGGGCTGCGGACACTGAAGCTTTCTTT. It codes for CSGAADTEAFF.

The chain links TRBV29-1 to TRBJ2-5; 7 nucleotides align to TRBD2. The germline gives CDR1 SQVTM, CDR2 ANQGSEA. Losses at the gene ends were 4 bases for V and 2 bases for J; bases not matched to a gene: 4. CDR3 length: 13 amino acids. The CDR3 loop is CSVVSGVQETQYF. The CDR3 DNA reads TGCAGCGTTGTGAGCGGGGTACAAGAGACCCAGTACTTC. The full variable domain, in which reference TRBV29-1 and TRBJ2-5 provide the parts outside the CDR3, is SAVISQKPSRDICQRGTSLTIQCQVDSQVTMMFWYRQQPGQSLTLIATANQGSEATYESGFVIDKFPISRPNLTFSTLTVSNMSPEDSSIYLCSVVSGVQETQYFGPGTRLLVL.

This clonotype has a handful of counts. This sequence joins TRBV5-1 and TRBJ2-2; D tentatively fits TRBD1 or TRBD2 (5 bases each). This CDR3 comprises 14 residues. The V end was cut by 6 bases, the J end by 0 bases, with 9 bases between. Germline lookup yields CDR1 SGHRS and CDR2 YFSETQ. Written as DNA, the CDR3 is TGCGCCAGCACGGGGCAGGCGAACACCGGGGAGCTGTTTTTT. Translation gives CASTGQANTGELFF.

The rearrangement joins TRBV6-2 or TRBV6-3 to TRBJ2-2; TRBD2 might be the D (7 bases). Germline loops: CDR1 MNHEY, CDR2 SVGEGT. V was shortened by 7 bases and J by 7 bases, with 10 bases between the two germline ends. The CDR3 is 12 residues long. The chain's CDR3 is CASNRGGGELFF. The CDR3 DNA follows: TGTGCCAGCAATAGGGGGGGCGGGGAGCTGTTTTTT.

There are many counts of this clonotype. The rearrangement joins TRBV7-8 to TRBJ2-7; D is undetermined. The V gene lost 4 bases and the J gene lost 5 bases, with 12 bases spanning the gap. CDR1 SGHVS and CDR2 FQNEAQ come from the germline V gene. CDR3 length: 13 amino acids. In DNA, the CDR3 is TGTGCCAGCAGCTCTAGGTTGCCAGACGAGCAGTACTTC. As protein: CASSSRLPDEQYF.

This clonotype appeared many times. The chain has TRBV19 and TRBJ1-1; D gene uncertain. The V and J ends lost 0 bases and 4 bases respectively, with 9 bases between them. The V gene's germline CDR1 is LNHDA and CDR2 SQIVND (reference sequence). The CDR3 is made up of 14 amino acids. DNA of the CDR3: TGTGCCAGTAGTATAGATCATACTCCCACTGAAGCTTTCTTT. This translates into CASSIDHTPTEAFF.

The rearrangement joins TRBV29-1 to TRBJ2-6, with 10 bases lining up with TRBD1. J gave up 2 bases and V 1 base, and 2 bases lay outside the gene matches. The CDR3 contains 16 residues. Germline lookup yields CDR1 SQVTM and CDR2 ANQGSEA. In DNA form, the CDR3 reads TGCAGCGTTGAAGGGACAGGGGGAACTGGGGCCAACGTCCTGACTTTC. As protein: CSVEGTGGTGANVLTF.